The 9 T cell receptor beta chains given below trace back to one sample, sequenced in a study of regulatory T cells in long-lasting Graves disease. Building the TCR beta libraries relied on iRepertoire HTBI primers, and CDR3 regions underwent Arm-PCR. TCRdb re-called the multiplex PCR reads with MiXCR, one entry per CDR3 protein. The data show approximately 470,000 distinct CDR3 sequences, with around 15% seen just once and over 9% held by the top ten. Time point specified: newly diagnosed GD, antithyroid drugs for less than 3 months. From PBMCs, RNA was extracted and then used to make the TCR library. Separately, the same data were catalogued under a study of T cells in Graves' hyperthyroidism and ophthalmopathy.

The sequenced sample was peripheral blood mononuclear cells (PBMCs), obtained at new diagnosis, from a patient treated with antithyroid drugs. The source of these receptors is a man aged 35 to 55 with Graves disease.

This clonotype has ten or more counts. The rearrangement joins TRBV28 to TRBJ2-7; TRBD2 aligns across 10 bases. The CDR3 is made up of 17 amino acids. Germline lookup yields CDR1 MDHEN and CDR2 SYDVKM. Trimming took 6 bases from V and 3 from J; bases not matched to a gene: 14. CDR3 sequence (DNA): TGTGCCAGCAGCTCTCCCTGGACTAGCGGAGGGCTCTACGAGCAGTACTTC. Encoded protein: CASSSPWTSGGLYEQYF.

This chain uses TRBV6-2 or TRBV6-3 with TRBJ2-6; TRBD2 matches at 7 bases. The CDR3 length is 15 residues. The germline V gene has CDR1 MNHEY and CDR2 SVGEGT. Trimming removed 6 bases from V and 4 bases from J; junction bases left unmatched: 6. The CDR3 is CASRGGGIGANVLTF. As DNA, the CDR3 is TGTGCCAGCAGGGGGGGGGGTATCGGGGCCAACGTCCTGACTTTC.

This clonotype was seen only a few times. A much larger clone differs by one base, so this may be a read error. The V gene is TRBV7-2, the J gene TRBJ2-3; TRBD1 matches 9 bases. The CDR3 totals 15 residues. The germline V gene has CDR1 SGHTA and CDR2 FQGNSA. After removal of 4 bases from V and 3 bases from J, the junction contained 5 bases not matched to a gene. The CDR3 DNA follows: TGTGCCAGCAGCTGGCACAGGGGGCTGACAGATACGCAGTATTTT. Amino acids: CASSWHRGLTDTQYF.

This clonotype was detected many times. The rearrangement links TRBV18 to TRBJ2-5, with D unclear. The CDR3 loop spans 13 amino acids. V was clipped by 3 bases and J by 5 bases, with 10 bases between them. Germline assignment: CDR1 KGHSH and CDR2 LQKENI. The CDR3, as DNA: TGTGCCAGCTCACCGGGCAGTCGGGAGACCCAGTACTTC. Translated, it gives CASSPGSRETQYF.

The V gene is TRBV19, the J gene TRBJ2-2; D uncertain. The CDR3 is made up of 16 amino acids. Germline loops: CDR1 LNHDA, CDR2 SQIVND (reference sequence). Between the trimmed V and J ends, which lost 0 bases and 4 bases, there was a span of 12 bases. The CDR3 sequence: CASSIDSSISTGELFF. The CDR3 coding sequence is TGTGCCAGTAGTATAGATTCGAGCATTAGCACCGGGGAGCTGTTTTTT.

This clonotype has a count of ten or more. V and J are TRBV18 and TRBJ1-1; D ambiguous. The CDR3 contains 14 residues. The germline gives CDR1 KGHSH, CDR2 LQKENI. V gave up 0 bases and J gave up 1 base, with 6 bases separating them. The CDR3 DNA follows: TGTGCCAGCTCACCACCAGGAGAGAACACTGAAGCTTTCTTT. Translated: CASSPPGENTEAFF.

In its sample, this clonotype was seen a few times. The chain uses TRBV6-2 or TRBV6-3 and TRBJ2-3, with TRBD1 matching over 7 bases. The CDR3 consists of 15 residues. Germline lookup yields CDR1 MNHEY and CDR2 SVGEGT. Losses at the gene ends were 2 bases for V and 6 bases for J; bases not matched to a gene: 8. The CDR3 DNA reads TGTGCCAGCAGTTACAGGACAGGAATTATGGATACGCAGTATTTT. Residues: CASSYRTGIMDTQYF.

There are many counts of this clonotype. Here the CDR3 reads CASTSNAVTEAFF. As DNA, the CDR3 is TGTGCCAGCACTTCAAACGCGGTTACTGAAGCTTTCTTT. V usage is TRBV12-3 or TRBV12-4 and J usage is TRBJ1-1; D gene uncertain. The CDR3 length is 13 residues. The V end lost 7 bases, the J end lost 5 bases, and 14 bases lay between the germline ends.

Only a few counts were recorded for this clonotype. V is TRBV19 and J is TRBJ2-3; D remains unclear. V gave up 4 bases and J gave up 2 bases, with 7 bases separating them. The CDR3 sequence is 13 residues long. Germline V gene sequence: CDR1 LNHDA, CDR2 SQIVND (reference sequence). CDR3 region: CASSTSITDTQYF. CDR3 coding DNA: TGTGCCAGTAGTACTTCCATCACAGATACGCAGTATTTT.